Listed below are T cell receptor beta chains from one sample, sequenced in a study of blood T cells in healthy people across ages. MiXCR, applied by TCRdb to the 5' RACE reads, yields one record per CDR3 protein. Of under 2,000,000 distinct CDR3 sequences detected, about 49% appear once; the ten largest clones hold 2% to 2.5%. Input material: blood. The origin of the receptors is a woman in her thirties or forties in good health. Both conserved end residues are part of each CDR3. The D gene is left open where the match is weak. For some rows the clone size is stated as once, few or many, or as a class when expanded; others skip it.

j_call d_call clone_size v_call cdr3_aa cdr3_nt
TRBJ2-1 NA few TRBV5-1 CASSLGQQTEQFF TGCGCCAGCAGCTTGGGCCAGCAGACTGAGCAGTTCTTC
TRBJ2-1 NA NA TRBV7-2 CASSPPGKGYNEQFF TGTGCCAGCAGCCCACCGGGGAAGGGGTACAATGAGCAGTTCTTC
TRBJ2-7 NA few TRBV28 CASSLNWQGGYEQYF TGTGCCAGCAGTTTAAATTGGCAGGGGGGGTACGAGCAGTACTTC
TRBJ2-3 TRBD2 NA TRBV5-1 CASSLGLAGATPLREYTDTQYF TGCGCCAGCAGCTTGGGCCTAGCGGGGGCCACCCCATTGCGAGAGTACACAGATACGCAGTATTTT
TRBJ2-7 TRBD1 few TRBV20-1 CSARDLYNRQGGYEQYF TGCAGTGCTAGAGACCTATACAACCGACAGGGGGGCTACGAGCAGTACTTC
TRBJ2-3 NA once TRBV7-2 CASSLQPGHRTDTQYF TGTGCCAGCAGCTTGCAGCCGGGACACCGCACAGATACGCAGTATTTT
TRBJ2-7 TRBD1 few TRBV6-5 CASSRQGFNYEQYF TGTGCCAGCAGCAGACAGGGCTTTAACTACGAGCAGTACTTC
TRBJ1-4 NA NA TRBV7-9 CASRGASNEKLFF TGTGCCAGCAGGGGGGCGTCAAATGAAAAACTGTTTTTT
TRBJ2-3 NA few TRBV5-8 CASNEQGRSTDTQYF TGTGCCAGCAACGAACAGGGACGTAGCACAGATACGCAGTATTTT
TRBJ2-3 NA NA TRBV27 CASRPLTSTDTQYF TGTGCCAGCAGGCCTCTTACTAGCACAGATACGCAGTATTTT
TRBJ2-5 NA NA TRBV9 CASSSNPGTGGQETQYF TGTGCCAGCAGCTCAAATCCCGGGACGGGCGGACAAGAGACCCAGTACTTC
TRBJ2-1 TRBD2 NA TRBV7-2 CASLAGGYNEQFF TGTGCCAGCCTAGCGGGGGGGTACAATGAGCAGTTCTTC
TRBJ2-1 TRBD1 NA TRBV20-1 CSPSGTGGYDEQFF TGCAGTCCATCCGGGACAGGGGGTTACGATGAGCAGTTCTTC
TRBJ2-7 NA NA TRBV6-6 CASSYGDTDSYEQYF TGTGCCAGCAGTTACGGAGACACTGACTCCTACGAGCAGTACTTC
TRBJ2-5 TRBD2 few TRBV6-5 CASRKLAAGQETQYF TGTGCCAGCAGGAAACTAGCGGCGGGTCAAGAGACCCAGTACTTC
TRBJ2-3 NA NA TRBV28 CASILFRGNTDTQYF TGTGCCAGCATCCTATTTAGGGGAAATACAGATACGCAGTATTTT
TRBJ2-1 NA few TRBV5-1 CASKRDGQENEQFF TGCGCCAGCAAAAGGGACGGACAAGAGAATGAGCAGTTCTTC
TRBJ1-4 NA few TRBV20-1 CSARQGSGEKLFF TGCAGTGCTAGACAGGGGAGTGGTGAAAAACTGTTTTTT
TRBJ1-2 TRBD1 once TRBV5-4 CASSRDRVLRGYTF TGTGCCAGCAGCCGGGACAGGGTTTTACGAGGCTACACCTTC
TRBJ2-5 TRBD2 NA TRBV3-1 CASSQQRGGLDEQYF TGTGCCAGCAGCCAACAGCGGGGGGGTCTCGATGAGCAGTACTTC
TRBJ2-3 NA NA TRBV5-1 CASSLGSPADTQYF TGCGCCAGCAGCTTGGGGTCCCCAGCAGATACGCAGTATTTT
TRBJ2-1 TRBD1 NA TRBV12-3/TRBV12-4 CASSEPGTGTEQFF TGTGCCAGCAGTGAGCCCGGGACAGGAACTGAGCAGTTCTTC
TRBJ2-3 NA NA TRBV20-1 CSARVGGLTDTQYF TGCAGTGCTAGGGTCGGGGGCCTCACAGATACGCAGTATTTT
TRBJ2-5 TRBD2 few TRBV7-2 CASSSSGASGGQGTQYF TGTGCCAGCAGCTCCTCCGGGGCTAGCGGGGGACAAGGGACCCAGTACTTC
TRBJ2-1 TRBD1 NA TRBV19 CASSPPATGNEQFF TGTGCCAGTAGTCCCCCGGCGACAGGGAATGAGCAGTTCTTC
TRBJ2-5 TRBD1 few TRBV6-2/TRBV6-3 CASQIPGQGQETQYF TGTGCCAGCCAAATTCCGGGACAGGGGCAAGAGACCCAGTACTTC
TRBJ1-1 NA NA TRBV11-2 CASSSQGRRVSAEAFF TGTGCCAGCAGTTCCCAGGGGCGAAGGGTTTCGGCTGAAGCTTTCTTT
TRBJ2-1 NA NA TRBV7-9 CASSPASLVGSYNEQFF TGTGCCAGCAGCCCCGCTTCGCTTGTGGGTTCCTACAATGAGCAGTTCTTC
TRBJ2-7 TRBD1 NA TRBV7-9 CASTKMTGGGNEQYF TGTGCCAGCACGAAAATGACAGGGGGAGGAAACGAGCAGTACTTC
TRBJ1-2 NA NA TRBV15 CATSRDRLGVYGYTF TGTGCCACCAGCAGAGATCGCTTGGGGGTCTACGGCTACACCTTC
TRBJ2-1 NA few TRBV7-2 CASSLAHRGGANEQFF TGTGCCAGCAGCTTAGCGCATAGGGGGGGGGCCAATGAGCAGTTCTTC
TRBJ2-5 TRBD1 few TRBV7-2 CASSRDRGSVETQYF TGTGCCAGCAGCCGGGACAGGGGGTCGGTAGAGACCCAGTACTTC
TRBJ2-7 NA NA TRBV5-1 CASSPTGPGAYEQYF TGCGCCAGCAGCCCTACGGGACCAGGAGCCTACGAGCAGTACTTC
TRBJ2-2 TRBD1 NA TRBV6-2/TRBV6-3 CASSYPTGVSGELFF TGTGCCAGCAGTTATCCGACAGGGGTTTCAGGGGAGCTGTTTTTT
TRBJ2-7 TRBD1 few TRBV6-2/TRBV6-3 CASSRRTGGATYEQYF TGTGCCAGCAGTAGAAGGACAGGGGGCGCAACCTACGAGCAGTACTTC
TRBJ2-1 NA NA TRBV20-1 CSARDIGLGLSRVNEQFF TGCAGTGCTAGAGATATTGGTCTGGGACTCAGCAGGGTGAATGAGCAGTTCTTC
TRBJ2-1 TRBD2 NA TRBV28 CASSFLPTSGGANEQFF TGTGCCAGCAGTTTCCTACCGACTAGCGGGGGGGCGAATGAGCAGTTCTTC
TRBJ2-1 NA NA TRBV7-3 CASSLTGGLIYNEQFF TGTGCCAGCAGCTTAACCGGGGGCCTGATCTACAATGAGCAGTTCTTC
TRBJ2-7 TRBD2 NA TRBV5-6 CASSSLGGGQYF TGTGCCAGCAGCTCGCTGGGGGGGGGGCAGTACTTC
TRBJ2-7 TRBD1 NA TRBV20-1 CSAEGQVASSYEQYF TGCAGTGCTGAGGGACAGGTGGCCAGCTCCTACGAGCAGTACTTC
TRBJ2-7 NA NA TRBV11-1 CASSQRGVYEQYF TGTGCCAGCAGCCAAAGGGGTGTGTACGAGCAGTACTTC
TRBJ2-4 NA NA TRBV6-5 CASSAPSGVAKNIQYF TGTGCCAGCAGTGCCCCCTCGGGGGTAGCCAAAAACATTCAGTACTTC
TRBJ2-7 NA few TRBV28 CASIGGASYEQYF TGTGCCAGCATTGGCGGGGCCTCCTACGAGCAGTACTTC
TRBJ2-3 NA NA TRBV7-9 CASSVSRLTGPSRTDTQYF TGTGCCAGCAGCGTTAGCAGGTTGACGGGGCCTTCTCGTACAGATACGCAGTATTTT
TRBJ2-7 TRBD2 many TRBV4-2 CASSQPASGGAYEQYF TGTGCCAGCAGCCAACCCGCTAGCGGGGGGGCCTACGAGCAGTACTTC
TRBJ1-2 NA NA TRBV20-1 CSARGRQAYYGYTF TGCAGTGCTAGAGGTCGACAGGCTTACTATGGCTACACCTTC
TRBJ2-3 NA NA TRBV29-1 CSVSGSASSSTDTQYF TGCAGCGTATCAGGATCAGCCTCTTCTAGCACAGATACGCAGTATTTT
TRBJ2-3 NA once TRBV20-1 CSATKREGSQYF TGCAGTGCTACCAAGCGCGAAGGGTCGCAGTATTTT
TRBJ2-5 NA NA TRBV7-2 CASSPRGPPGVRQETQYF TGTGCCAGCAGCCCCCGGGGCCCCCCAGGGGTAAGGCAAGAGACCCAGTACTTC
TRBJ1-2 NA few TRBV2 CASSDNGINYGYTF TGTGCCAGCAGTGATAACGGTATTAACTATGGCTACACCTTC
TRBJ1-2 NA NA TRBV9 CASSVSELDWVYGYTF TGTGCCAGCAGCGTATCCGAACTGGACTGGGTATATGGCTACACCTTC